The 28 T cell receptor beta chains reported below all come from one sample, sequenced in a study of cytotoxic CD8 clonotypes in ibrutinib-treated CLL. The repertoire was sequenced with immunoSEQ multiplex PCR; TCRdb's copy has only in-frame clones and lacks some. Of 150,000 or so clones in the sample, around 80% were seen once. The sequencing used PBMCs, collected after 36 months of ibrutinib treatment. Receptor source: a human donor with chronic lymphocytic leukemia.

This chain joins TRBV9 and TRBJ2-1; 9 bases align to TRBD2. Germline trimming cut 6 bases from V and 13 bases from J; bases unmatched to any gene: 14. Germline V gene sequence: CDR1 SGDLS, CDR2 YYNGEE. The CDR3 runs 14 residues. The CDR3 bases are TGTGCCAGCAACCCAGCGGTAGCGGGGGCCTCTCAGTTCTTC. It is translated as CASNPAVAGASQFF.

J is TRBJ1-2 and V is TRBV5-1; no reliable D call. Germline V gene sequence: CDR1 SGHRS, CDR2 YFSETQ. V lost 7 bases and J lost 4, with 14 bases in between. The CDR3 runs 13 residues. This CDR3 reads CASGLGEGYGYTF. DNA of the CDR3: TGCGCCAGCGGGCTCGGAGAGGGCTATGGCTACACCTTC. The variable domain in full, with the rest retrieved from reference TRBV5-1 and TRBJ1-2, is KAGVTQTPRYLIKTRGQQVTLSCSPISGHRSVSWYQQTPGQGLQFLFEYFSETQRNKGNFPGRFSGRQFSNSRSEMNVSTLELGDSALYLCASGLGEGYGYTFGSGTRLTVV.

The gene calls are TRBV5-1 and TRBJ2-2; D might be TRBD1 (7 bases). Germline V gives CDR1 SGHRS, CDR2 YFSETQ. Trimming cost V 5 bases and J 2 bases, with 13 bases left between them. The CDR3 runs to 15 residues. CDR3 sequence reads: CASRGGDRNTGELFF. The CDR3 DNA is TGCGCCAGCAGAGGAGGGGACAGAAACACCGGGGAGCTGTTTTTT.

J is TRBJ2-7 and V is TRBV18, with D possibly being TRBD1 or TRBD2 (5 bases each). This CDR3 is built from 14 residues. The V end was cut by 3 bases, the J end by 1 base, with 10 bases between. The germline V gene has CDR1 KGHSH and CDR2 LQKENI. The CDR3 bases are TGTGCCAGCTCACCGGGGGTAGGGTCCTACGAGCAGTACTTC. This encodes CASSPGVGSYEQYF.

V gene TRBV30 combines with J gene TRBJ1-3; D is undetermined. The CDR3 covers 13 residues. V lost 0 bases to trimming and J lost 4 bases, with 7 bases between them. Germline assignment: CDR1 GTSNPN and CDR2 SVGIG (reference sequence). The CDR3 nucleotides are TGTGCCTGGAGTGTACTATCGGGAAACACCATATATTTT. The encoded protein is CAWSVLSGNTIYF.

The rearrangement joins TRBV6-1 to TRBJ1-4; 9 bases agree with TRBD1. Unmatched junction bases numbered 3, after V lost 0 bases and J lost 7 bases. Germline V gives CDR1 MNHNS, CDR2 SASEGT. This CDR3 has 15 residues. CDR3 region: CASSEAGQGGEKLFF. CDR3 in DNA: TGTGCCAGCAGTGAAGCGGGACAGGGTGGTGAAAAACTGTTTTTT.

This clone was counted between two and nine times. J is TRBJ1-1 and V is TRBV29-1; 9 bases agree with TRBD1. The V gene's germline CDR1 is SQVTM and CDR2 ANQGSEA. Trimming took 6 bases from V and 10 from J; bases not matched to a gene: 9. The CDR3 length is 12 residues. The CDR3 reads CSVARGTGRAFF. The CDR3 bases are TGCAGCGTGGCCCGCGGGACAGGGCGAGCTTTCTTT.

The CDR3 region is CASTVLQANYGYTF. As DNA, the CDR3 is TGTGCCAGCACCGTCCTGCAGGCTAACTATGGCTACACCTTC. The V and J genes are TRBV2 and TRBJ1-2; unclear D gene. The V gene lost 7 bases and the J gene lost 0 bases, with 12 bases spanning the gap. The germline V gene has CDR1 SNHLY and CDR2 FYNNEI. The CDR3 covers 14 residues.

This chain connects TRBV2 to TRBJ2-6; tentative D call: TRBD2 (6 bases). The ends were cut back, 7 bases at V and 3 bases at J, with 7 bases in the middle. CDR1 is SNHLY, CDR2 FYNNEI, per germline. This CDR3 contains 13 residues. The CDR3 DNA reads as TGTGCCAGCACGGGGGATGGGGCCAACGTCCTGACTTTC. Translation gives CASTGDGANVLTF.

The chain has TRBV5-1 and TRBJ1-1; no definite D call. Germline V gene sequence: CDR1 SGHRS, CDR2 YFSETQ. The CDR3 runs to 15 residues. The V end lost 4 bases, the J end lost 0 bases, and 13 bases lay between the germline ends. The CDR3 sequence: CASSLTGPLNTEAFF. CDR3 coding DNA: TGCGCCAGCAGCCTAACCGGGCCGCTGAACACTGAAGCTTTCTTT.

The CDR3 here is CASSQFVGRLGQYF. The CDR3 DNA sequence: TGTGCCAGCAGCCAATTTGTAGGTCGCCTTGGGCAGTACTTC. V and J are TRBV14 and TRBJ2-7; unclear D gene. This CDR3 spans 14 amino acids. The germline gives CDR1 SGHDN, CDR2 FVKESK. Trimming pared 2 bases from V and 9 bases from J, leaving 17 bases between.

In its sample, this clone was seen a few times. The J gene is TRBJ2-4, the V gene TRBV5-1, with D hard to call. CDR1 and CDR2 (germline): SGHRS, YFSETQ. V was shortened by 4 bases and J by 4 bases, with 9 bases between the two germline ends. The CDR3 is made up of 13 amino acids. CDR3 region: CASSEQPKNIQYF. The CDR3 nucleotides read TGCGCCAGCAGCGAACAGCCTAAAAACATTCAGTACTTC.

This clone has only one observation. The chain joins TRBV28 to TRBJ2-7; either TRBD1 or TRBD2 may supply D (5 bases each). The V end was cut by 5 bases, the J end by 0 bases, with 20 bases between. Germline CDR1 and CDR2: MDHEN and SYDVKM. The CDR3 sequence is 17 residues long. The CDR3: CASSLVGGAEASYEQYF. The CDR3 coding sequence is TGTGCCAGCAGTCTCGTTGGGGGAGCGGAGGCCTCCTACGAGCAGTACTTC.

J is TRBJ2-1 and V is TRBV7-5; TRBD1, as called in the table, went unchecked against the DNA. TRBV7-5 is a pseudogene. The CDR3 spans 23 residues. The CDR3 DNA reads as TGTGTCAGAAGCTTAATAGACTCATCCCCCTGGGACAGATCCAAAATGGGGTACAATGAGCAGTTCTTC. Translated: CVRSLIDSSPWDRSKMGYNEQFF.

CDR3 residues: CASSKGQGSNEQFF. The CDR3 nucleotides read TGTGCCAGCAGTAAAGGACAGGGAAGCAATGAGCAGTTCTTC. The V call is TRBV6-5, the J call TRBJ2-1, with 8 nucleotides matching TRBD1. The germline CDR1 and CDR2 sequences are MNHEY and SVGAGI. The CDR3 length is 14 residues. Trimming cost V 5 bases and J 6 bases; bases outside gene matches: 6.

This clone appeared a few times. This chain links TRBV5-4 with TRBJ1-2, with TRBD1 identical over 8 bases. The V and J ends lost 3 bases and 2 bases, in that order; junction bases with no gene match: 9. This CDR3 has 16 residues. Germline values: CDR1 SGHNT, CDR2 YYREEE (reference sequence). CDR3 DNA: TGTGCCAGCAGCTCCGGACAGGGCGGGTTCAACTATGGCTACACCTTC. Its translation is CASSSGQGGFNYGYTF.

J is TRBJ1-1 and V is TRBV27, with D unresolved. CDR3 length equals 13 residues. Germline V gives CDR1 MNHEY, CDR2 SMNVEV (reference sequence). V dropped 3 bases and J dropped 7 bases, with 12 bases sitting between them. The CDR3 DNA follows: TGTGCCAGCAGTTTTATGTCGTCAGGTGAAGCTTTCTTT. Translated: CASSFMSSGEAFF.

This rearrangement joins TRBV18 to TRBJ2-5; perhaps TRBD2 as D (7 bases). CDR1 is KGHSH, CDR2 LQKENI, per germline. Trimming removed 1 base from V and 2 bases from J, with 14 bases in between. The CDR3 is 16 amino acids. The CDR3: CASSPRGGGSQETQYF. The CDR3 DNA sequence: TGTGCCAGCTCACCACGGGGAGGGGGATCACAAGAGACCCAGTACTTC.

This clone has only a few counts. The chain has TRBV28 and TRBJ1-1; possibly TRBD1 for D (5 bases). The germline gives CDR1 MDHEN, CDR2 SYDVKM. V was clipped by 6 bases and J by 5 bases, with 19 bases between them. The CDR3 totals 15 residues. As DNA, the CDR3 is TGTGCCAGCAGCCTTGCAATGGGGGGGAGGACTGAAGCTTTCTTT. It codes for CASSLAMGGRTEAFF.

This clone has only a few counts. The chain employs TRBV7-8 and TRBJ2-1; 14 nucleotides agree with TRBD2. The junction had 14 bases not matched to a gene; V was cut back by 5 bases and J by 8 bases. The CDR3 consists of 18 residues. Per the germline V gene, CDR1 is SGHVS and CDR2 is FQNEAQ. The CDR3 reads CASSIPEGLAGAPYEQFF. CDR3 DNA sequence: TGTGCCAGCAGCATCCCCGAGGGACTAGCGGGAGCCCCCTATGAGCAGTTCTTC.

The chain employs TRBV10-3 and TRBJ2-7; D ambiguous. V lost 3 bases and J lost 9, with 9 bases in between. CDR3 length: 11 residues. Germline lookup yields CDR1 ENHRY and CDR2 SYGVKD. CDR3 sequence (DNA): TGTGCCATCAGTGACGAGCACAGGCAGTACTTC. Its translation is CAISDEHRQYF.

The V call is TRBV30, the J call TRBJ2-7; 7 bases align to TRBD2. The V gene's germline CDR1 is GTSNPN and CDR2 SVGIG (reference sequence). CDR3 length: 14 amino acids. With V trimmed by 0 bases and J by 4 bases, 6 bases remained unmatched. In nucleotides, the CDR3 is TGTGCCTGGAGTGTCGGCGGGAGTTCGTACGAGCAGTACTTC. It is translated as CAWSVGGSSYEQYF.

The CDR3 nucleotides read TGCAGTGAGAGGCGGGGCTACGAGCAGTACTTC. This encodes CSERRGYEQYF. This chain joins TRBV20-1 and TRBJ2-7, with D perhaps TRBD2 (6 bases). The CDR3 has 11 residues. Germline CDR1 DFQATT, CDR2 SNEGSKA (reference sequence). V lost 7 bases to trimming and J lost 3 bases, with 10 bases between them.

This clone was counted only a few times. One junction end does not reproduce the germline sequence, and a read error may be involved. The rearrangement uses TRBV7-7 and TRBJ2-7, with 9 bases that match TRBD2. The CDR3 covers 16 residues. The germline gives CDR1 SSHAT, CDR2 FNYEAQ (reference sequence). The DNA of the CDR3 is TGCGCCAGCAGCCAACGAGCGGGGGGTATGACGAGCGAGCAGTACTTC. Translating it yields CASSQRAGGMTSEQYF.

The genes are TRBV13 and TRBJ1-4, with D hard to call. Germline V gene data show CDR1 as PRHDT and CDR2 as FYEKMQ (reference sequence). V dropped 3 bases and J dropped 8 bases, with 16 bases sitting between them. The CDR3 consists of 15 residues. Here the CDR3 reads CASSFRDFGEEKLFF. In DNA form, the CDR3 reads TGTGCCAGCAGCTTTCGCGACTTCGGAGAGGAAAAACTGTTTTTT.

The CDR3 here is CASSREATQGGYNEQFF. CDR3 DNA: TGTGCCAGCTCAAGGGAGGCTACCCAAGGGGGCTACAATGAGCAGTTCTTC. The gene calls are TRBV18 and TRBJ2-1, with D perhaps given as TRBD1 or TRBD2 (6 bases each). Germline V lookup: CDR1 KGHSH, CDR2 LQKENI. Between the trimmed V and J ends, which lost 5 bases and 3 bases, there was a span of 20 bases. CDR3 length: 17 residues.

The chain combines TRBV19 with TRBJ1-2, with unresolved D. The V gene lost 3 bases and the J gene lost 7 bases, with 12 bases spanning the gap. CDR1 and CDR2 from the germline V gene are LNHDA and SQIVND (reference sequence). The CDR3 extends over 13 amino acids. The CDR3 is CASSMGPPVGYTF. In DNA form, the CDR3 reads TGTGCCAGTAGTATGGGTCCCCCGGTTGGCTACACCTTC.

V is TRBV19 and J is TRBJ1-6; no clear D gene. The CDR3 totals 15 residues. Trimming removed 1 base from V and 10 bases from J, with 14 bases in between. Looked up from germline, CDR1 is LNHDA and CDR2 is SQIVND (reference sequence). CDR3 protein: CASSIGEGNRSPLHF. The CDR3 DNA reads TGTGCCAGTAGTATAGGCGAGGGAAATCGGTCACCCCTCCACTTT.